This T cell receptor beta chain was sequenced for a study of shared clonotypes between healthy human individuals. In the case of this clone: Antigen: not known.

Points from the study as a whole: Among the subsets, naive ones generally showed larger estimated richness than memory ones. Deeper or shallower sequencing was expected to change how clonotypes are shared among donors.

V lost 7 bases and J lost 12, with 13 bases in between. There are 11 residues in the CDR3. Per germline, CDR1 MNHEY and CDR2 SVGAGI. Each PCR replicate from the sorted subsets contained about 180 ng DNA, which is tens of thousands of T cell genomes. The method was immunoSEQ multiplex PCR; TCRdb's version includes in-frame clones alone and lacks a portion of them. The table has millions of clones, 95% seen once. The rearrangement joins TRBV6-5 to TRBJ2-1; D possibly corresponds to TRBD2 (7 bases). The source material was naive CD4+ T cells sorted from blood. Subset noted: CD45RA+ positively selected. The sequence was collected from a young man in good health. The CDR3 DNA is TGTGCCAGCACAAAGGGGGGGTTGCAGTTCTTC. Translation: CASTKGGLQFF.